This T cell receptor (beta chain) stems from a study of PD-L1 blockade in urothelial cancer (dated by TCRdb to about 2017). In terms of the full investigation: Therapy was started in the mid-2010s for all patients, and atezolizumab 1,200 mg was administered intravenously every 3 weeks. An ECOG performance status of 0 or 1 was recorded for the patients, and 0 to 3 prior chemotherapy regimens had been received by the patients. Pretreatment blood TCR-seq was available for 30 or so patients, at least one posttreatment blood collection was obtained for some 24 patients, and tumor TCR-seq was available for some 24 patients. Blood samples gave a median of about 140,000 T cells and approximately 81,000 unique TCRs, with a median clonality of approximately 0.078. In the same patients who had TCR sequencing, pretreatment tumors also underwent whole exome sequencing and RNA sequencing. The study was an exploratory multi-omic analysis of somatic, immune and clinical correlates of response to PD-L1 blockade with atezolizumab in urothelial cancer. Fewer than ten patients reached durable clinical benefit, while roughly 22 patients did not. Blood samples were analyzed at two time points: 3 weeks after treatment start (second dose) and 6 weeks after treatment start. Twenty-five of 29 patients were identified as males with urothelial cancer of bladder origin, and a prior smoking history was reported by 18 of 29 patients. Durable clinical benefit meant progression-free survival longer than 6 months, and TCR features were also tested against progression-free and overall survival. Pretreatment tumor samples and matched peripheral blood, collected serially before and after atezolizumab treatment, underwent TCR sequencing.

Findings and caveats that apply to the study as a whole: Because the sample size was small (n = 29) and many of the analyses were exploratory, the results are meant to be hypothesis-generating. Improved progression-free and overall survival was found to be associated with pretreatment peripheral blood TCR clonality below the median. Greater expansion of tumor-associated TCR clones in peripheral blood 3 weeks after the start of treatment was observed in patients with durable benefit (n of about 21, p = 0.022).

From a lookup of the germline V gene, CDR1 and CDR2 are MNHNS and SASEGT. V was cut back by 6 bases and J by 0 bases, leaving a gap of 14 bases between them. Reading from cysteine to phenylalanine, the CDR3 counts 15 amino acids. Solely the CDR3 DNA is kept, with 45 bases framed from the first base. The time point label, read with the paper, signifies: peripheral blood 6 weeks after treatment start. The cohort included roughly 29 patients with locally advanced or metastatic urothelial carcinoma who were treated at Memorial Sloan Kettering on a trial protocol. Peripheral blood mononuclear cells were collected from each patient pretreatment and during treatment, giving between 1 and 8 total time points per patient. The Qiagen DNeasy Blood extraction kit was used to purify genomic DNA from total PBMCs and tumor samples. PBMCs were collected pretreatment and during treatment, and were isolated and stored as previously described.

The table lists this clone with a count of one. Its specific antigen is unknown. The record has no base qualities; no much larger clone is one base away. Synthetic TCR analog templates were spiked into each PCR so that absolute template abundance could be estimated from read counts. The immunoSEQ assay was used to amplify TCRbeta CDR3 regions from genomic DNA with bias-controlled V and J gene primers. Sequencing of rearranged TCRbeta segments was performed at approximately 20X coverage. As for the authors' bioinformatics: Clustering was used to correct sequencing errors, and CDR3s were annotated against IMGT so that V, D and J genes could be assigned. Downstream analyses used only productive TCRbeta rearrangements and left out out-of-frame or stop-codon sequences. To compute clonality, Shannon entropy was normalized by the log of the number of unique productive sequences and then subtracted from one. Clones differing between time points or between blood and tumor were identified by Fisher's exact test with Benjamini-Hochberg correction at adjusted p below 0.01. Sourced from immuneACCESS, this table was stored by TCRdb with only in-frame sequences that have V and J called. A share of the clones is absent; for the studies checked, an unresolved V gene accounts for under half, and the remainder has no known explanation. That table furnishes V, J and clone size, whereas the DNA furnished D and trimming. This sample lists about 50,000 clones; around 82% were detected once. Jointly, the top ten make up approximately 2% of the sample.

The material sequenced was PBMCs, taken around atezolizumab (anti-PD-L1) treatment. The clonotype was recovered from a man in his fifties with urothelial cancer. The V gene is TRBV6-1 and the J gene is TRBJ2-5, with the D gene uncertain. CDR3 sequence: CASSILLRNQETQYF. The nucleotide sequence reads TGTGCCAGCAGCATACTTCTGAGAAACCAAGAGACCCAGTACTTC.